A selection of T cell receptor beta chains follows, all from one sample in a study of blood T cell repertoires in COVID-19. The table came from immunoSEQ multiplex PCR; TCRdb's copy has only in-frame clones and leaves some out. The sample holds roughly 350,000 clones, around nine tenths seen once. The sequencing sample was made of peripheral blood. These receptors originate from a young woman who had recovered from COVID-19. Each CDR3 is given with its conserved first and last residue. A D gene is named only where the DNA matches it firmly. Size values are once, few and many counts, or a class for expanded clones, and some rows have none.

len: 14; d_gene: TRBD1; v_gene: TRBV5-4; j_gene: TRBJ1-2; abundance: .; CDR3nt: TGTGCCAGCAACCCAGGGGGGAATAACTATGGCTACACCTTC; CDR3aa: CASNPGGNNYGYTF
len: 15; d_gene: .; v_gene: TRBV6-6; j_gene: TRBJ1-6; abundance: .; CDR3nt: TGTGCCAGCAGAAGAGAGAACCCCGGGAATTCACCCCTCCACTTT; CDR3aa: CASRRENPGNSPLHF
len: 14; d_gene: TRBD1; v_gene: TRBV5-4; j_gene: TRBJ1-2; abundance: .; CDR3nt: TGTGCCAGCAGCCGGACGACAGGGGTGGATGGCTACACCTTC; CDR3aa: CASSRTTGVDGYTF
len: 14; d_gene: TRBD2; v_gene: TRBV9; j_gene: TRBJ2-3; abundance: .; CDR3nt: TGTGCCAGCAGTTTAGCGGGGAGCACAGATACGCAGTATTTT; CDR3aa: CASSLAGSTDTQYF
len: 15; d_gene: .; v_gene: TRBV7-9; j_gene: TRBJ2-1; abundance: .; CDR3nt: TGTGCCAGCAGCAGTACCGGGACAACTAGGAATGAGCAGTTCTTC; CDR3aa: CASSSTGTTRNEQFF
len: 14; d_gene: .; v_gene: TRBV3-1/TRBV3-2; j_gene: TRBJ1-5; abundance: .; CDR3nt: TGTGCCAGCAGCCATCCTGCAGGGGCACAGCCCCAGCATTTT; CDR3aa: CASSHPAGAQPQHF
len: 15; d_gene: TRBD1; v_gene: TRBV19; j_gene: TRBJ2-1; abundance: .; CDR3nt: TGTGCCAGTAGTCCGGGACAGGGTTCCTACAATGAGCAGTTCTTC; CDR3aa: CASSPGQGSYNEQFF
len: 15; d_gene: .; v_gene: TRBV11-2; j_gene: TRBJ1-1; abundance: .; CDR3nt: TGTGCCAGCAGCTTCCAGGGGCAATCCAACACTGAAGCTTTCTTT; CDR3aa: CASSFQGQSNTEAFF
len: 13; d_gene: .; v_gene: TRBV19; j_gene: TRBJ1-2; abundance: few; CDR3nt: TGTGCCAGTAGTATTTTAGGGGCCTATGGCTACACCTTC; CDR3aa: CASSILGAYGYTF
len: 15; d_gene: .; v_gene: TRBV7-8; j_gene: TRBJ2-1; abundance: .; CDR3nt: TGTGCCAGCAGCCCAAATAGCGGCCCGTACAATGAGCAGTTCTTC; CDR3aa: CASSPNSGPYNEQFF
len: 13; d_gene: .; v_gene: TRBV7-9; j_gene: TRBJ1-5; abundance: .; CDR3nt: TGTGCCAGCGGGGAAACAGGGAATCAGCCCCAGCATTTT; CDR3aa: CASGETGNQPQHF
len: 13; d_gene: TRBD1; v_gene: TRBV30; j_gene: TRBJ1-4; abundance: .; CDR3nt: TGTGCCTGGTCGGCAGGGGGAGATGAAAAACTGTTTTTT; CDR3aa: CAWSAGGDEKLFF
len: 13; d_gene: .; v_gene: TRBV30; j_gene: TRBJ1-5; abundance: .; CDR3nt: TGTGCCTGGAGGGAAACAGTGTCGCAGCCCCAGCATTTT; CDR3aa: CAWRETVSQPQHF
len: 16; d_gene: .; v_gene: TRBV10-3; j_gene: TRBJ1-2; abundance: once; CDR3nt: TGTGCCATCAGAACAGGCCTCTCCCCAACTTTGAGCGGCTACACCTTC; CDR3aa: CAIRTGLSPTLSGYTF
len: 11; d_gene: .; v_gene: TRBV21-1; j_gene: TRBJ2-1; abundance: once; CDR3nt: TGTGCCACTCAGGCAGTGCATGAGCAGTTCTTC; CDR3aa: CATQAVHEQFF
len: 16; d_gene: TRBD1; v_gene: TRBV5-1; j_gene: TRBJ1-3; abundance: .; CDR3nt: TGCGCCAGCAGCTGGGGGACAGTCAGCTCTGGAAACACCATATATTTT; CDR3aa: CASSWGTVSSGNTIYF
len: 15; d_gene: TRBD1; v_gene: TRBV3-1/TRBV3-2; j_gene: TRBJ1-2; abundance: .; CDR3nt: TGTGCCAGCAGCCAAGGTGGACAGGGGTTATATGGCTACACCTTC; CDR3aa: CASSQGGQGLYGYTF
len: 15; d_gene: TRBD2; v_gene: TRBV5-1; j_gene: TRBJ2-2; abundance: .; CDR3nt: TGCGCCAGCAGCTTCCGACTAGCGCGGGATCGGGAGCTGTTTTTT; CDR3aa: CASSFRLARDRELFF
len: 16; d_gene: TRBD1; v_gene: TRBV19; j_gene: TRBJ2-3; abundance: .; CDR3nt: TGTGCCAGTGGCCGGACAGGGGCGAGGGGAACAGATACGCAGTATTTT; CDR3aa: CASGRTGARGTDTQYF
len: 16; d_gene: .; v_gene: TRBV7-8; j_gene: TRBJ1-1; abundance: .; CDR3nt: TGTGCCAGCAGCTTAGGTCATCGAGGGATGAACACTGAAGCTTTCTTT; CDR3aa: CASSLGHRGMNTEAFF
len: 12; d_gene: TRBD2; v_gene: TRBV6-6; j_gene: TRBJ2-3; abundance: once; CDR3nt: TGTGCCAGCAAGGGAGGGCCAGATACGCAGTATTTT; CDR3aa: CASKGGPDTQYF
len: 10; d_gene: .; v_gene: TRBV20-1; j_gene: TRBJ2-1; abundance: .; CDR3nt: TGCAGTGCCATTTACAATGAGCAGTTCTTC; CDR3aa: CSAIYNEQFF
len: 16; d_gene: TRBD2; v_gene: TRBV11-3; j_gene: TRBJ2-2; abundance: .; CDR3nt: TGTGCCAGCAGCCCCGGACTAGCGGGACGGACCGGGGAGCTGTTTTTT; CDR3aa: CASSPGLAGRTGELFF